These 15 T cell receptor beta chains came from one sample sequenced in a study of blood T cells in healthy people across ages. The use of a sample-barcoded 5' primer and a J-beta primer mix characterized a second PCR of roughly 6 to 11 cycles. TCRdb reprocessed the 5' RACE reads via MiXCR and lists one record per CDR3 protein. The profile shows around 700,000 distinct CDR3 sequences, 25% of them singletons. Separately, the same data were catalogued under a study of T cells of mothers and their children.

Sequenced material: blood. The receptors derive from a boy between 10 and 17 years old in good health.

This clonotype was counted between two and nine times. At one boundary the junction diverges from the germline segment, which might be a read error. The rearrangement joins TRBV3-1 to TRBJ2-1; unclear D gene. This CDR3 comprises 15 residues. Per germline, CDR1 LGHDT and CDR2 YNNKEL (reference sequence). CDR3 nucleotide sequence: TGTGCCAGCAGCCAAGCAGTTCGCTCCTACAATGAACAGTTCTTC. It codes for CASSQAVRSYNEQFF.

This clonotype was seen a handful of times. This sequence joins TRBV4-3 and TRBJ2-3, with 12 bases aligning to TRBD2. CDR1 and CDR2 (germline): LGHNA, YSLEER. The ends lost 2 bases at V and 2 bases at J; junction bases unmatched: 2. The CDR3 runs 16 residues. DNA of the CDR3: TGCGCCAGCAGCCAAAGGACTAGCGGGGACACAGATACGCAGTATTTT. Amino acids: CASSQRTSGDTDTQYF.

This chain uses TRBV19 with TRBJ2-5, with 7 bases lining up with TRBD2. With the DNA end fitting TRBJ2-1 better, the J assignment may be wrong. CDR1 is LNHDA, CDR2 SQIVND, per germline (reference sequence). CDR3 length: 16 residues. CDR3 region: CASSIDGGRGGDEQFF. CDR3 in DNA: TGTGCCAGTAGTATAGATGGGGGGAGGGGCGGGGATGAGCAGTTCTTC.

On this clonotype itself: A clone one base away is much larger, so this may be a read error. The chain uses TRBV2 and TRBJ2-5; D uncertain. Germline V CDR1 and CDR2: SNHLY, FYNNEI. V lost 8 bases to trimming and J lost 5 bases, with 6 bases between them. The CDR3 extends over 10 amino acids. The CDR3 loop reads CASGDETQYF. In DNA form, the CDR3 reads TGTGCCAGCGGGGATGAGACCCAGTACTTC.

This clonotype occurred a few times. The chain recombines TRBV4-1 with TRBJ2-7; D possibly corresponds to TRBD1 (5 bases). Germline CDR1 MGHRA, CDR2 YSYEKL. V was shortened by 2 bases and J by 0 bases, with 14 bases between the two germline ends. There are 16 residues in the CDR3. The CDR3 sequence is CASSQIWTSSSYEQYF. CDR3 nucleotide sequence: TGCGCCAGCAGCCAAATTTGGACATCGAGCTCCTACGAGCAGTACTTC.

This clonotype was observed a few times. The CDR3 protein is CASSTGLVIGELFF. CDR3 bases: TGTGCCAGCAGTACGGGACTAGTCATCGGGGAGCTGTTTTTT. V and J are TRBV6-6 and TRBJ2-2; 8 bases match TRBD2. CDR1 is MNHNY and CDR2 is SVGAGI in the germline V gene (reference sequence). J was trimmed by 7 bases and V by 5 bases; bases with no gene match: 6. The CDR3 sequence is 14 residues long.

This clonotype was seen a handful of times. The chain is built from TRBV20-1 and TRBJ2-1; either TRBD1 or TRBD2 may fit D (5 bases each). Germline V gene lookup returns CDR1 DFQATT and CDR2 SNEGSKA (reference sequence). V was clipped by 5 bases and J by 15 bases, with 23 bases between them. This CDR3 comprises 13 residues. For the CDR3, the DNA is TGCAGTGCTCTCCGAGGGCAGGGAGACGTGCCGTTCTTC. It codes for CSALRGQGDVPFF.

The chain links TRBV11-3 to TRBJ1-1; a possible D gene is TRBD1 (5 bases). Germline values: CDR1 SGHNT, CDR2 YENEEA. Trimming took 4 bases from V and 8 from J, leaving 14 bases between them. The CDR3 loop spans 13 amino acids. The CDR3 here is CASSSYSGNEAFF. The CDR3 region has the DNA TGTGCCAGCAGCTCTTATTCAGGGAACGAAGCTTTCTTT.

V usage is TRBV7-3 and J usage is TRBJ2-5, with TRBD1 matching 8 bases. Germline trimming cut 4 bases from V and 1 base from J; bases unmatched to any gene: 5. Germline V gives CDR1 SGHTA, CDR2 FQGTGA. This CDR3 spans 15 amino acids. CDR3 residues: CASSSAGGFQETQYF. CDR3 sequence (DNA): TGTGCCAGCAGCTCGGCAGGGGGCTTCCAAGAGACCCAGTACTTC.

The chain links TRBV29-1 to TRBJ1-1; D may be TRBD1 (5 bases). Looked up from germline, CDR1 is SQVTM and CDR2 is ANQGSEA. V was pared by 3 bases and J by 4 bases, with 9 bases between. The CDR3 loop spans 12 amino acids. The CDR3 DNA reads as TGCAGCGTTGAGGAGGGGCCCACTGAAGCTTTCTTT. It yields the protein CSVEEGPTEAFF.

V is TRBV6-5 and J is TRBJ1-1, with D possibly matching TRBD1 (5 bases). CDR1 and CDR2 from the germline V gene are MNHEY and SVGAGI. V lost 5 bases and J lost 5, with 15 bases in between. The CDR3 has 14 residues. This CDR3 reads CASSVQGTVTEAFF. CDR3 sequence (DNA): TGTGCCAGCAGTGTCCAGGGTACTGTTACTGAAGCTTTCTTT.

This chain connects TRBV5-1 to TRBJ2-6, with TRBD1 as a possible D gene (6 bases). The CDR3 has 17 amino acids. The germline gives CDR1 SGHRS, CDR2 YFSETQ. V was clipped by 0 bases and J by 0 bases, with 10 bases between them. The CDR3 loop reads CASSLAGTTSGANVLTF. The CDR3 region has the DNA TGCGCCAGCAGCTTGGCTGGGACAACCTCTGGGGCCAACGTCCTGACTTTC.

This clonotype showed up just a few times. The chain uses TRBV7-9 and TRBJ2-5; D is ambiguous. There are 15 residues in the CDR3. V lost 3 bases, J lost 2 bases, and 13 bases lay in between. Per germline, CDR1 SEHNR and CDR2 FQNEAQ (reference sequence). The CDR3 DNA sequence: TGTGCCAGCAGCTTTGTAGCACTTTTACAAGAGACCCAGTACTTC. Its translation is CASSFVALLQETQYF.

V usage is TRBV23-1 and J usage is TRBJ2-1; possible D gene TRBD1, 5 bases. TRBV23-1 is filed as an ORF, its function uncertain. The CDR3 is made up of 10 amino acids. V shed 4 bases and J shed 12 bases, with 7 bases lying between them. CDR3 in amino acids: CASSPRGQFF. DNA of the CDR3: TGCGCCAGCAGTCCAAGGGGGCAGTTCTTC.

The V call is TRBV2, the J call TRBJ1-1, with D tentatively TRBD1 (5 bases). CDR1 is SNHLY and CDR2 is FYNNEI in the germline V gene. V lost 3 bases and J 3 bases, leaving 14 bases between the germline ends. This CDR3 region has 15 residues. This CDR3 reads CASSDPAGVDTEAFF. CDR3 bases: TGTGCCAGCAGTGACCCCGCGGGGGTCGACACTGAAGCTTTCTTT.